This T cell receptor beta chain was retrieved from a study of blood T cells in healthy people across ages. Through a sample-barcoded 5' primer and a J-beta primer mix, a second PCR was run for 7 to 11 cycles. Each CDR3 protein is one row after TCRdb ran MiXCR on the 5' RACE reads. The data show over 700,000 distinct CDR3 sequences, approximately 25% seen once. CDR1 SGHRS and CDR2 YFSETQ come from the germline V gene. The CDR3 covers 16 residues. V lost 3 bases and J lost 1; bases outside the gene matches: 8. This sample also belongs to another study, concerning T cells of mothers and their children.

The sample consisted of blood. The rearrangement joins TRBV5-1 to TRBJ2-3; 7 positions match TRBD2. This TCR was recovered from a boy between 5 and 17 years old in good health. CDR3 amino acids: CASSWTLAVGTDTQYF. Written as DNA, the CDR3 is TGCGCCAGCAGCTGGACCCTAGCGGTCGGCACAGATACGCAGTATTTT. Full variable domain (missing parts from reference TRBV5-1 and TRBJ2-3): KAGVTQTPRYLIKTRGQQVTLSCSPISGHRSVSWYQQTPGQGLQFLFEYFSETQRNKGNFPGRFSGRQFSNSRSEMNVSTLELGDSALYLCASSWTLAVGTDTQYFGPGTRLTVL.